Following are 30 T cell receptor beta chains from one sample sequenced in a study of T-cell reconstitution after alpha-beta-depleted transplantation in children. Unique molecular identifiers were incorporated into the prepared TCRbeta library. Each CDR3 protein gets one entry after TCRdb re-called the PCR reads with MiXCR. This table has about 830,000 distinct CDR3 sequences, less than 20% appearing once. The sequencing here drew on PBMCs, mostly from graft donor cells, taken 360 days after TCRalphabeta/CD19-depleted stem cell transplant. The receptors here all came from a male patient aged 10-17 years who had a stem cell transplant for acute lymphoblastic leukemia, so the T cells may come from the graft donor.

This clonotype occurred many times. The V gene is TRBV9, the J gene TRBJ2-1; no definite D call. V was trimmed by 0 bases and J by 9 bases, leaving 7 bases between them. Germline V gives CDR1 SGDLS, CDR2 YYNGEE. The CDR3 runs to 12 residues. The CDR3 region is CASSVGGIEQFF. The DNA for the CDR3 is TGTGCCAGCAGCGTAGGTGGGATTGAGCAGTTCTTC.

The V gene is TRBV19, the J gene TRBJ2-5, with a weak D call TRBD2 (5 bases). V lost 7 bases, J lost 5 bases, and 14 bases lay in between. The CDR3 totals 13 residues. Germline V lookup: CDR1 LNHDA, CDR2 SQIVND (reference sequence). The CDR3 nucleotides read TGTGCCAGTAAACCGAGGGCCTTGGAGACCCAGTACTTC. Translation gives CASKPRALETQYF.

V and J are TRBV7-9 and TRBJ2-4, with D possibly matching TRBD2 (5 bases). The germline V and J ends were trimmed by 4 bases and 3 bases, with 7 bases remaining between them. The CDR3 covers 13 residues. Looked up from germline, CDR1 is SEHNR and CDR2 is FQNEAQ (reference sequence). This CDR3 reads CASSSSGKNIQYF. The CDR3 DNA sequence: TGTGCCAGCAGCTCGAGCGGCAAAAACATTCAGTACTTC.

The chain links TRBV5-1 to TRBJ2-2; 9 bases map to TRBD2. This CDR3 is built from 16 residues. CDR1 is SGHRS, CDR2 YFSETQ, per germline. Germline trimming cut 4 bases from V and 2 bases from J; bases unmatched to any gene: 6. The CDR3, as DNA: TGCGCCAGCAGCCCCTGGACTAGCGCTAACACCGGGGAGCTGTTTTTT. Protein product: CASSPWTSANTGELFF.

This clonotype was found many times. The J gene is TRBJ2-3, the V gene TRBV12-3 or TRBV12-4, with a weak D call TRBD1 (6 bases). The ends were cut back, 6 bases at V and 2 bases at J, with 15 bases in the middle. The CDR3 loop spans 15 amino acids. The CDR3 region is CASRPNRDHTDTQYF. The DNA for the CDR3 is TGTGCCAGCAGACCTAACAGGGACCACACAGATACGCAGTATTTT.

This clonotype was picked up many times. The genes are TRBV7-9 and TRBJ2-7; 9 bases map to TRBD2. In germline, CDR1 is SEHNR, CDR2 FQNEAQ (reference sequence). There are 14 residues in the CDR3. Trimming cost V 6 bases and J 3 bases; bases outside gene matches: 6. The DNA of the CDR3 is TGTGCCAGCAGTCTAGCGGGACAGAGCTACGAGCAGTACTTC. Its protein product is CASSLAGQSYEQYF.

The chain carries TRBV4-1 and TRBJ2-7, with 7 bases fitting TRBD2. The CDR3 has 13 amino acids. V lost 3 bases, J lost 6 bases, and 5 bases stayed unmatched. Germline-derived CDR1 and CDR2 are MGHRA and YSYEKL. Here the CDR3 reads CASSHPAGVEQYF. The CDR3 DNA reads as TGCGCCAGCAGCCACCCCGCGGGGGTCGAGCAGTACTTC.

The genes are TRBV20-1 and TRBJ2-1; TRBD2 is a possible D gene (5 bases). V was cut by 0 bases and J by 4 bases, with 13 bases left in between. Germline CDR1 DFQATT, CDR2 SNEGSKA (reference sequence). CDR3 length: 15 residues. CDR3 sequence reads: CSARDYLAEYNEQFF. In nucleotides, the CDR3 is TGCAGTGCTAGAGATTATCTAGCAGAATACAATGAGCAGTTCTTC.

In its sample, this clonotype was seen a few times. V gene TRBV5-1 combines with J gene TRBJ2-3; D is uncertain. The CDR3 is 14 amino acids. CDR1 is SGHRS and CDR2 is YFSETQ in the germline V gene. Trimming left V 5 bases short and J 5 bases short, with 15 bases between. The CDR3 bases are TGCGCCAGCAGAATTCGGACCAACGAAGATACGCAGTATTTT. Protein product: CASRIRTNEDTQYF.

This clonotype was observed a few times. J is TRBJ2-1 and V is TRBV10-3, with 9 positions matching TRBD2. CDR1 and CDR2 (germline): ENHRY, SYGVKD. CDR3 length equals 15 residues. V shed 6 bases and J 4 bases; nucleotides not matched to a gene: 7. CDR3 sequence (DNA): TGTGCCATCAGCCCAGCTAGCGGGGATTACAATGAGCAGTTCTTC. This sequence encodes CAISPASGDYNEQFF.

This CDR3 is CAISESTRGTAFYGYTF. The CDR3 nucleotides read TGTGCCATCAGTGAGTCGACTAGGGGGACAGCCTTCTATGGCTACACCTTC. The chain uses TRBV10-3 and TRBJ1-2; 7 nucleotides agree with TRBD1. The CDR3 is 17 residues long. V was pared by 0 bases and J by 4 bases, with 11 bases of the junction left unmatched. The germline CDR1 and CDR2 sequences are ENHRY and SYGVKD.

A few counts support this clonotype. The chain joins TRBV5-1 to TRBJ2-1, with D tentatively TRBD2 (6 bases). Germline V CDR1 and CDR2: SGHRS, YFSETQ. With 0 bases removed from V and 0 bases from J, the gap between germline ends came to 28 bases. The CDR3 is 22 amino acids. This chain's CDR3 is CASSLAPGRGSAGRSSYNEQFF. The CDR3 nucleotides read TGCGCCAGCAGCTTGGCTCCGGGCCGGGGATCTGCGGGGCGCAGCTCCTACAATGAGCAGTTCTTC.

The chain employs TRBV18 and TRBJ2-5, with D maybe TRBD2 (5 bases). Trimming left V 3 bases short and J 2 bases short, with 10 bases between. The germline V gene has CDR1 KGHSH and CDR2 LQKENI. CDR3 length equals 14 residues. The DNA for the CDR3 is TGTGCCAGCTCACCCCTAGCTCAACAAGAGACCCAGTACTTC. Its protein is CASSPLAQQETQYF.

The CDR3 DNA follows: TGCAGTGCTAGTAAGGGACTAGCGGGACACAATGAGCAGTTCTTC. It yields the protein CSASKGLAGHNEQFF. This chain uses TRBV20-1 with TRBJ2-1, with 13 bases lining up with TRBD2. The junction had 4 bases not matched to a gene; V was cut back by 3 bases and J by 5 bases. This CDR3 region has 15 residues. CDR1 is DFQATT and CDR2 is SNEGSKA in the germline V gene (reference sequence).

In its sample, this clonotype was seen a few times. The chain joins TRBV7-9 to TRBJ2-1; D is unresolved. The CDR3 has 16 amino acids. Trimming left V 5 bases short and J 8 bases short, with 22 bases between. Germline assignment: CDR1 SEHNR and CDR2 FQNEAQ (reference sequence). CDR3 nucleotides: TGTGCCAGCAGCCCTCCGGTAACCCGTCCCCGCGATGAGCAGTTCTTC. Its protein product is CASSPPVTRPRDEQFF.

The CDR3: CASSPDRVRTGELFF. The CDR3 nucleotides read TGTGCCAGCAGTCCAGACAGGGTGCGCACCGGGGAGCTGTTTTTT. The rearrangement joins TRBV12-3 or TRBV12-4 to TRBJ2-2, with 7 bases matching TRBD1. The CDR3 runs to 15 residues. V lost 5 bases to trimming and J lost 4 bases; unmatched junction nucleotides: 7.

This chain links TRBV11-1 with TRBJ2-7; the match to TRBD2 covers 7 bases. The CDR3 covers 18 residues. Germline CDR1 SGHAT, CDR2 FQDESV (reference sequence). After removal of 8 bases from V and 3 bases from J, the junction contained 22 bases not matched to a gene. CDR3 amino acids: CASAGEGLGPGWIYEQYF. The CDR3 nucleotides are TGTGCCAGCGCCGGGGAGGGTTTAGGACCAGGTTGGATCTACGAGCAGTACTTC.

V usage is TRBV27 and J usage is TRBJ1-1; D is unclear. Germline V lookup: CDR1 MNHEY, CDR2 SMNVEV (reference sequence). Trimming took off 8 bases at V and 1 base at J, with 14 bases between the two ends. The CDR3 has 14 residues. The CDR3 DNA follows: TGTGCCAGCCGATACCCGGCCGGGAACACTGAAGCTTTCTTT. Protein: CASRYPAGNTEAFF.

The rearrangement uses TRBV7-6 and TRBJ1-1; the D is unclear. The CDR3 extends over 15 amino acids. Germline-derived CDR1 and CDR2 are SGHVS and FNYEAQ. The ends were cut back, 1 base at V and 8 bases at J, with 17 bases in the middle. The CDR3, as DNA: TGTGCCAGCAGCTTAGAACTACGGGGTTACAACGAAGCTTTCTTT. Translating gives CASSLELRGYNEAFF.

This clonotype was seen a few times. The rearrangement joins TRBV5-1 to TRBJ2-7, with TRBD1 matching 7 bases. CDR3 length equals 14 residues. Germline CDR1 reads SGHRS; CDR2 reads YFSETQ. The trim removed 2 bases at V and 5 bases at J, leaving 7 bases unmatched. The CDR3, as DNA: TGCGCCAGCAGCTTAGACAGGGAGACGCACGAGCAGTACTTC. Encoded protein: CASSLDRETHEQYF. The whole variable domain, filled in from reference TRBV5-1 and TRBJ2-7, reads KAGVTQTPRYLIKTRGQQVTLSCSPISGHRSVSWYQQTPGQGLQFLFEYFSETQRNKGNFPGRFSGRQFSNSRSEMNVSTLELGDSALYLCASSLDRETHEQYFGPGTRLTVT.

This clonotype was seen only a few times. This rearrangement joins TRBV3-1 to TRBJ2-1; unclear D gene. Per germline, CDR1 LGHDT and CDR2 YNNKEL (reference sequence). With 1 base removed from V and 10 bases from J, the gap between germline ends came to 11 bases. The CDR3 loop spans 13 amino acids. For the CDR3, the DNA is TGTGCCAGCAGCCAAGTCCGGCTGGGCGAGCAGTTCTTC. Residues: CASSQVRLGEQFF.

This clonotype was counted between two and nine times. The genes are TRBV7-9 and TRBJ1-4, with a weak D call TRBD1 (5 bases). The germline gives CDR1 SEHNR, CDR2 FQNEAQ (reference sequence). With 5 bases removed from V and 4 bases from J, the gap between germline ends came to 8 bases. This CDR3 spans 13 amino acids. CDR3 coding DNA: TGTGCCAGCAGCCCCGACAGTAATGAAAAACTGTTTTTT. It encodes CASSPDSNEKLFF.

The rearrangement links TRBV28 to TRBJ2-7, with D uncertain. CDR1 is MDHEN and CDR2 is SYDVKM in the germline V gene. This CDR3 is 13 amino acids long. The germline V and J ends were trimmed by 7 bases and 2 bases, with 12 bases remaining between them. The CDR3 reads CASITGPPYEQYF. The DNA of the CDR3 is TGTGCCAGCATAACGGGCCCCCCCTACGAGCAGTACTTC.

This chain joins TRBV20-1 and TRBJ1-2, with D possibly being TRBD1 (6 bases). The CDR3 runs 12 residues. Deletions cut 5 bases from V and 5 bases from J, with 12 bases between. Germline-derived CDR1 and CDR2 are DFQATT and SNEGSKA (reference sequence). CDR3: CSARNRVYGYTF. The CDR3 DNA reads TGCAGTGCTCGAAACAGGGTTTATGGCTACACCTTC.

This rearrangement joins TRBV7-7 to TRBJ1-2; TRBD1 matches 7 bases. This CDR3 contains 18 residues. Germline V CDR1 and CDR2: SSHAT, FNYEAQ (reference sequence). V shed 5 bases and J 6 bases; nucleotides not matched to a gene: 21. In DNA, the CDR3 is TGTGCCAGCAGCCTAAACCACCCGGGACAGCAACCTATCGATGGCTACACCTTC. Translating gives CASSLNHPGQQPIDGYTF.

This clonotype was recorded many times. The chain couples TRBV29-1 to TRBJ2-5; 9 nucleotides line up with TRBD2. The J segment lost 4 bases and the V segment lost 0 bases, leaving 6 bases of the junction unmatched. The CDR3 has 15 residues. Germline CDR1 is SQVTM and CDR2 is ANQGSEA. The CDR3 coding sequence is TGCAGCGTTGAAGACGTAGCGGGAGTTGGAGAGACCCAGTACTTC. Translating it yields CSVEDVAGVGETQYF. Combining the CDR3 with reference TRBV29-1 and TRBJ2-5 gives the whole variable domain SAVISQKPSRDICQRGTSLTIQCQVDSQVTMMFWYRQQPGQSLTLIATANQGSEATYESGFVIDKFPISRPNLTFSTLTVSNMSPEDSSIYLCSVEDVAGVGETQYFGPGTRLLVL.

Turning to this clonotype: This may be a read error: a much more frequent sequence differs by one nucleotide. The chain joins TRBV20-1 to TRBJ2-5; the match to TRBD1 covers 7 bases. The CDR3 runs to 13 residues. Losses at the gene ends were 4 bases for V and 2 bases for J; bases not matched to a gene: 4. Per germline, CDR1 DFQATT and CDR2 SNEGSKA (reference sequence). CDR3 sequence: CSATGTVQETQYF. The DNA of the CDR3 is TGCAGTGCTACCGGGACAGTTCAAGAGACCCAGTACTTC.

This chain joins TRBV5-5 and TRBJ2-1, with TRBD2 identical over 7 bases. Trimming took 3 bases from V and 1 from J; bases not matched to a gene: 10. In germline, CDR1 is SGHKS, CDR2 YYEKEE (reference sequence). The CDR3 loop spans 17 amino acids. The CDR3 region is CASSSVGGSGSYNEQFF. The DNA of the CDR3 is TGTGCCAGCAGCTCCGTCGGCGGGAGCGGGTCCTACAATGAGCAGTTCTTC.

This clonotype has more than one count but fewer than ten. This rearrangement joins TRBV11-2 to TRBJ1-2, with D possibly being TRBD1 (5 bases). V was pared by 5 bases and J by 9 bases, with 16 bases between. This CDR3 contains 13 residues. Germline assignment: CDR1 SGHAT and CDR2 FQNNGV. CDR3: CASSPTVRQSYTF. CDR3 DNA: TGTGCCAGCAGCCCAACCGTAAGACAGAGCTACACCTTC.

The chain carries TRBV5-1 and TRBJ2-7; either TRBD1 or TRBD2 may fit D (5 bases each). CDR1 is SGHRS, CDR2 YFSETQ, per germline. V gave up 2 bases and J gave up 7 bases, with 16 bases separating them. This CDR3 contains 14 residues. CDR3 nucleotide sequence: TGCGCCAGCAGCTTAGGGCCGCAGGGAGTGGAGCAGTACTTC. This translates into CASSLGPQGVEQYF.